This is a list of T cell receptor beta chains from one sample in a study of T cell changes during pregnancy in multiple sclerosis. The data were produced by immunoSEQ multiplex PCR, yet TCRdb's version contains in-frame clones alone and is incomplete. The sample yields about 57,000 clones, approximately 90% seen once. The material was peripheral blood, obtained after pregnancy. The receptors derive from a female donor in good health, enrolled as a control in a pregnancy study. The CDR3 runs from the conserved cysteine through the conserved F or W. Fields, in order: D gene, V gene, J gene, clone size, CDR3 protein, CDR3 DNA. The D gene is left open where the match is weak. Not all rows give a size; the values are once, few, many and, for expanded clones, a class.

d_gene: .; v_gene: TRBV29-1; j_gene: TRBJ2-3; abundance: .; CDR3aa: CSTDRGQITDTQYF; CDR3nt: TGCAGCACTGACCGCGGACAAATCACAGATACGCAGTATTTT
d_gene: .; v_gene: TRBV4-3; j_gene: TRBJ2-7; abundance: once; CDR3aa: CASSQGVRGEQYF; CDR3nt: TGCGCCAGCAGCCAAGGGGTTAGAGGAGAGCAGTACTTC
d_gene: TRBD1; v_gene: TRBV7-8; j_gene: TRBJ1-2; abundance: .; CDR3aa: CASSIGTGGLPYGYTF; CDR3nt: TGTGCCAGCAGCATCGGGACAGGGGGCCTCCCCTATGGCTACACCTTC
d_gene: TRBD2; v_gene: TRBV11-2; j_gene: TRBJ2-7; abundance: .; CDR3aa: CASSWTSGSTYEQYF; CDR3nt: TGTGCCAGCAGCTGGACTAGCGGGAGTACCTACGAGCAGTACTTC
d_gene: .; v_gene: TRBV4-2; j_gene: TRBJ2-3; abundance: .; CDR3aa: CASSQDHRASTDTQYF; CDR3nt: TGTGCCAGCAGCCAAGATCACAGGGCAAGCACAGATACGCAGTATTTT
d_gene: TRBD1; v_gene: TRBV4-3; j_gene: TRBJ2-1; abundance: once; CDR3aa: CASSPTGDRDNEQFF; CDR3nt: TGCGCCAGCAGCCCTACTGGGGACAGGGACAATGAGCAGTTCTTC
d_gene: .; v_gene: TRBV7-3; j_gene: TRBJ2-3; abundance: once; CDR3aa: CASSTGLMGSTDTQYF; CDR3nt: TGTGCCAGCAGCACGGGACTTATGGGGAGCACAGATACGCAGTATTTT
d_gene: TRBD1; v_gene: TRBV10-3; j_gene: TRBJ2-1; abundance: .; CDR3aa: CAISGMTGTGSLNEQFF; CDR3nt: TGTGCCATCAGTGGCATGACCGGGACAGGGAGCCTTAATGAGCAGTTCTTC
d_gene: .; v_gene: TRBV5-6; j_gene: TRBJ1-1; abundance: .; CDR3aa: CASSSGPNTEAFF; CDR3nt: TGTGCCAGCAGCAGCGGCCCGAACACTGAAGCTTTCTTT
d_gene: .; v_gene: TRBV10-3; j_gene: TRBJ2-7; abundance: .; CDR3aa: CAISEEDSYEQYF; CDR3nt: TGTGCCATCAGTGAGGAGGATAGCTACGAGCAGTACTTC
d_gene: TRBD1; v_gene: TRBV5-4; j_gene: TRBJ1-1; abundance: few; CDR3aa: CASSRGQEGTEAFF; CDR3nt: TGTGCCAGCAGCAGGGGACAGGAAGGCACTGAAGCTTTCTTT
d_gene: .; v_gene: TRBV6-5; j_gene: TRBJ2-1; abundance: .; CDR3aa: CASSYSWTDNEQFF; CDR3nt: TGTGCCAGCAGTTATAGCTGGACAGACAATGAGCAGTTCTTC
d_gene: .; v_gene: TRBV5-4; j_gene: TRBJ1-3; abundance: .; CDR3aa: CASSLDSNSFSGNTIYF; CDR3nt: TGTGCCAGCAGCTTGGACTCTAATTCCTTCTCTGGAAACACCATATATTTT
d_gene: .; v_gene: TRBV30; j_gene: TRBJ2-3; abundance: once; CDR3aa: CAWSLRGWRTDTQYF; CDR3nt: TGTGCCTGGAGCCTCCGTGGGTGGAGAACAGATACGCAGTATTTT
d_gene: .; v_gene: TRBV6-5; j_gene: TRBJ1-1; abundance: .; CDR3aa: CASHPGGLNTEAFF; CDR3nt: TGTGCCAGCCATCCGGGGGGGTTGAACACTGAAGCTTTCTTT
d_gene: .; v_gene: TRBV9; j_gene: TRBJ1-1; abundance: .; CDR3aa: CASSVDGRRAFF; CDR3nt: TGTGCCAGCAGCGTAGATGGGAGAAGGGCTTTCTTT
d_gene: .; v_gene: TRBV5-4; j_gene: TRBJ2-7; abundance: .; CDR3aa: CASSLDRVYEQYF; CDR3nt: TGTGCCAGCAGCTTGGACAGGGTTTACGAGCAGTACTTC
d_gene: .; v_gene: TRBV19; j_gene: TRBJ2-5; abundance: .; CDR3aa: CASSRNQGTETQYF; CDR3nt: TGTGCCAGTAGCCGAAACCAGGGGACGGAGACCCAGTACTTC
d_gene: TRBD2; v_gene: TRBV9; j_gene: TRBJ2-5; abundance: .; CDR3aa: CASSGTGLAGVETQYF; CDR3nt: TGTGCCAGCAGCGGTACAGGACTAGCGGGAGTAGAGACCCAGTACTTC
d_gene: TRBD1; v_gene: TRBV27; j_gene: TRBJ2-7; abundance: .; CDR3aa: CASSLYGQGTYEQYF; CDR3nt: TGTGCCAGCAGTTTATACGGACAGGGTACCTACGAGCAGTACTTC
d_gene: .; v_gene: TRBV28; j_gene: TRBJ1-1; abundance: .; CDR3aa: CAINTPQGGPVKAFF; CDR3nt: TGTGCCATCAATACCCCCCAGGGAGGGCCAGTGAAGGCTTTCTTT
d_gene: TRBD1; v_gene: TRBV7-9; j_gene: TRBJ1-1; abundance: .; CDR3aa: CASSSSLWDRGNTEAFF; CDR3nt: TGTGCCAGCAGCTCCTCCCTGTGGGACAGGGGAAACACTGAAGCTTTCTTT
d_gene: .; v_gene: TRBV30; j_gene: TRBJ1-5; abundance: few; CDR3aa: CAWSASHNQPQHF; CDR3nt: TGTGCCTGGAGTGCCAGTCACAATCAGCCCCAGCATTTT
d_gene: TRBD1; v_gene: TRBV29-1; j_gene: TRBJ1-1; abundance: .; CDR3aa: CSGNRGMNTEAFF; CDR3nt: TGCAGCGGCAACAGGGGCATGAACACTGAAGCTTTCTTT
d_gene: .; v_gene: TRBV4-1; j_gene: TRBJ2-2; abundance: .; CDR3aa: CASSPLGRGPARNGELFF; CDR3nt: TGCGCCAGCAGCCCATTAGGTAGAGGGCCAGCACGCAACGGGGAGCTGTTTTTT
d_gene: .; v_gene: TRBV29-1; j_gene: TRBJ1-4; abundance: .; CDR3aa: CSVEDYSTNEKLFF; CDR3nt: TGCAGCGTTGAAGATTACAGTACGAATGAAAAACTGTTTTTT
d_gene: .; v_gene: TRBV2; j_gene: TRBJ1-1; abundance: .; CDR3aa: CASSGGGTLNTEAFF; CDR3nt: TGTGCCAGCAGTGGCGGCGGAACGTTGAACACTGAAGCTTTCTTT
d_gene: .; v_gene: TRBV15; j_gene: TRBJ1-5; abundance: .; CDR3aa: CATSRGGVNGNQPQHF; CDR3nt: TGTGCCACCAGCAGAGGGGGGGTAAATGGGAATCAGCCCCAGCATTTT
d_gene: .; v_gene: TRBV10-3; j_gene: TRBJ1-2; abundance: .; CDR3aa: CAISGGSIDTF; CDR3nt: TGTGCCATCAGTGGGGGCAGTATTGACACCTTC
d_gene: TRBD2; v_gene: TRBV4-2; j_gene: TRBJ2-1; abundance: .; CDR3aa: CASSQGTSGIQYNEQFF; CDR3nt: TGTGCCAGCAGCCAGGGGACTAGCGGGATACAATACAATGAGCAGTTCTTC
d_gene: .; v_gene: TRBV19; j_gene: TRBJ2-7; abundance: .; CDR3aa: CASSIAAGRGYEQYF; CDR3nt: TGTGCCAGTAGTATAGCCGCTGGAAGGGGCTACGAGCAGTACTTC
d_gene: .; v_gene: TRBV6-1; j_gene: TRBJ1-4; abundance: .; CDR3aa: CATGNFEGGEKLFF; CDR3nt: TGTGCCACCGGCAACTTCGAAGGCGGAGAAAAACTGTTTTTT
d_gene: .; v_gene: TRBV14; j_gene: TRBJ2-7; abundance: .; CDR3aa: CASSQASTPSYEQYF; CDR3nt: TGTGCCAGCAGCCAGGCCTCGACACCATCCTACGAGCAGTACTTC
d_gene: TRBD2; v_gene: TRBV7-2; j_gene: TRBJ2-1; abundance: .; CDR3aa: CASSQWGLDNGQFF; CDR3nt: TGTGCCAGCAGCCAATGGGGACTAGACAATGGGCAGTTCTTC
d_gene: TRBD1; v_gene: TRBV29-1; j_gene: TRBJ1-2; abundance: .; CDR3aa: CSVDRDSYGYTF; CDR3nt: TGCAGCGTTGACCGGGACAGCTATGGCTACACCTTC
d_gene: TRBD1; v_gene: TRBV4-1; j_gene: TRBJ2-1; abundance: once; CDR3aa: CASSHLRDRVDNEQFF; CDR3nt: TGCGCCAGCAGCCACCTTAGGGACAGGGTTGACAATGAGCAGTTCTTC
d_gene: TRBD2; v_gene: TRBV5-4; j_gene: TRBJ2-1; abundance: .; CDR3aa: CASSLKTSGDNEQFF; CDR3nt: TGTGCCAGCAGCTTGAAGACTAGCGGAGACAATGAGCAGTTCTTC
d_gene: .; v_gene: TRBV18; j_gene: TRBJ1-1; abundance: .; CDR3aa: CASSPEGHLNTEAFF; CDR3nt: TGTGCCAGCTCACCCGAAGGACACCTGAACACTGAAGCTTTCTTT
d_gene: .; v_gene: TRBV6-5; j_gene: TRBJ1-4; abundance: .; CDR3aa: CASGRFNEKLFF; CDR3nt: TGTGCCAGCGGGCGTTTTAATGAAAAACTGTTTTTT
d_gene: TRBD2; v_gene: TRBV5-4; j_gene: TRBJ2-7; abundance: .; CDR3aa: CASGKWVAGEGEQYF; CDR3nt: TGTGCCAGCGGCAAATGGGTAGCGGGAGAAGGCGAGCAGTACTTC
d_gene: .; v_gene: TRBV6-1; j_gene: TRBJ2-5; abundance: .; CDR3aa: CASSEGPANQETQYF; CDR3nt: TGTGCCAGCAGTGAAGGTCCAGCGAACCAAGAGACCCAGTACTTC
d_gene: .; v_gene: TRBV5-6; j_gene: TRBJ1-1; abundance: .; CDR3aa: CASTTANTEAFF; CDR3nt: TGTGCCAGCACCACAGCAAACACTGAAGCTTTCTTT
d_gene: TRBD2; v_gene: TRBV28; j_gene: TRBJ2-5; abundance: .; CDR3aa: CASSFGAGGARETQYF; CDR3nt: TGTGCCAGCAGTTTTGGGGCCGGGGGGGCGAGAGAGACCCAGTACTTC